This is a list of T cell receptor beta chains from one sample in a study of cytotoxic CD8 clonotypes in ibrutinib-treated CLL. The table came from immunoSEQ multiplex PCR; TCRdb's copy has only in-frame clones and leaves some out. This table has 150,000 or so clones, 80% appearing once. Material: PBMCs, obtained after 36 months of ibrutinib treatment. Every receptor here comes from a human donor with chronic lymphocytic leukemia. Each CDR3 is given with its conserved first and last residue. D genes are given only for firm matches. Clone sizes are given selectively: once, few, many, or a class where the clone is expanded.

>NA|TRBV15|NA|TRBJ1-5
TGTGCCACCAGCAGAGATGGCGGTAGCAATCAGCCCCAGCATTTT
CATSRDGGSNQPQHF
>NA|TRBV10-3|NA|TRBJ1-2
TGTGCCATCAACTCTCCAGGAAGTTATGGCTACACCTTC
CAINSPGSYGYTF
>NA|TRBV6-1|NA|TRBJ2-7
TGTGCCAGAGGGACTACCAGGGGGGAGCAGTACTTC
CARGTTRGEQYF
>NA|TRBV19|NA|TRBJ2-7
TGTGCCAGTAGTATAGTACACCTCTACGAGCAGTACTTC
CASSIVHLYEQYF
>TRBD2|TRBV27|NA|TRBJ2-5
TGTGCCAGCAGTTTCGGGGGGGGTGAGACCCAGTACTTC
CASSFGGGETQYF
>TRBD1|TRBV5-5|few|TRBJ1-3
TGTGCCAGCAGCTGGTACCGGGACAGGGGAAACACCATATATTTT
CASSWYRDRGNTIYF
>TRBD2|TRBV11-1|NA|TRBJ2-7
TGTGCCAGCAGCTTAGCCGGGGCGGGAGGTCCCTACGAGCAGTACTTC
CASSLAGAGGPYEQYF
>NA|TRBV25-1|few|TRBJ2-4
TGTGCCAGCAGTGAAGGCAGGGTATCCAAAAACATTCAGTACTTC
CASSEGRVSKNIQYF
>NA|TRBV18|NA|TRBJ1-2
TGTGCCAGCTCACCAACGACAATTCGTTCCTATGGCTACACCTTC
CASSPTTIRSYGYTF
>TRBD1|TRBV5-1|NA|TRBJ1-2
TGCGCCAGCAGCTTGGGACAGGGGAACTATGGCTACACCTTC
CASSLGQGNYGYTF
>TRBD1|TRBV6-1|NA|TRBJ1-2
TGTGCCAGCCTTTGGGGGGACAGGGGAGACTACACCTTC
CASLWGDRGDYTF
>NA|TRBV10-1|NA|TRBJ2-7
TGCGCCAGCAGTACAGGGACCCTATCCTACGAGCAGTACTTC
CASSTGTLSYEQYF
>NA|TRBV11-2|NA|TRBJ1-6
TGTGCCAGCAGCTTCGGCAATCTTAATTCACCCCTCCACTTT
CASSFGNLNSPLHF
>TRBD2|TRBV2|NA|TRBJ2-5
TGTGCCAGCAGGAGGGACTATAGGGGCCAGTACTTC
CASRRDYRGQYF
>TRBD1|TRBV4-2|NA|TRBJ1-2
TGTGCCAGCAGCCAAGATACCGGACAGGGCTATGGCTACACCTTC
CASSQDTGQGYGYTF
>NA|TRBV27|NA|TRBJ2-5
TGTGCCAGCAGTTTTGGACAGAAAGAGACCCAGTACTTC
CASSFGQKETQYF
>TRBD1|TRBV7-9|NA|TRBJ2-7
TGTGCCAGCAGCTTAACCGGGTCGACAGGGGGCGCGGCCGAGCAGTACTTC
CASSLTGSTGGAAEQYF
>TRBD1|TRBV18|NA|TRBJ1-1
TGTGCCAGCTCACCCTCGGGACAGCCGAACACTGAAGCTTTCTTT
CASSPSGQPNTEAFF
>NA|TRBV11-2|NA|TRBJ2-7
TGTGCCAGCAGCCCCCGGGCTAGGGAGCAGTACTTC
CASSPRAREQYF
>NA|TRBV4-2|NA|TRBJ1-2
TGTGCCAGCAGCCACTGGAGAGGGGGACTGTCGAGTTCTAACTATGGCTACACCTTC
CASSHWRGGLSSSNYGYTF
>TRBD2|TRBV11-3|NA|TRBJ2-1
TGTGCCAGCAGCTTATCTAGCGGTTACAATGAGCAGTTCTTC
CASSLSSGYNEQFF
>NA|TRBV28|NA|TRBJ2-3
TGTGCCAGCAGTTTATTATCTATCGCGCAGTATTTT
CASSLLSIAQYF
>NA|TRBV5-1|NA|TRBJ2-3
TGCGCCAGCAGCTTATGGGGGGACACAGATACGCAGTATTTT
CASSLWGDTDTQYF
>NA|TRBV6-1|NA|TRBJ2-1
TGTGCCAGCAGTGTGACACCGTCCCAGCAGTTCTTC
CASSVTPSQQFF
>NA|TRBV7-9|NA|TRBJ1-4
TGTGCCAGCAGCTTACGCAACAGCAAACTGTTTTTT
CASSLRNSKLFF
>TRBD2|TRBV5-1|NA|TRBJ2-1
TGCGCCAGCAGCGAAGTGGGACTAGCGGGGGGAACCAATGAGCAGTTCTTC
CASSEVGLAGGTNEQFF
>TRBD1|TRBV28|NA|TRBJ1-3
TGTGCCAGCAGGGGGGACAGGGTATCTGGAAACACCATATATTTT
CASRGDRVSGNTIYF
>NA|TRBV5-6|NA|TRBJ1-6
TGTGCCAGCAGTGAAGACAGTATTAATTCACCCCTCCACTTT
CASSEDSINSPLHF
>NA|TRBV18|NA|TRBJ1-5
TGTGCCAGCTCACCATCGGGCAATCAGCCCCAGCATTTT
CASSPSGNQPQHF